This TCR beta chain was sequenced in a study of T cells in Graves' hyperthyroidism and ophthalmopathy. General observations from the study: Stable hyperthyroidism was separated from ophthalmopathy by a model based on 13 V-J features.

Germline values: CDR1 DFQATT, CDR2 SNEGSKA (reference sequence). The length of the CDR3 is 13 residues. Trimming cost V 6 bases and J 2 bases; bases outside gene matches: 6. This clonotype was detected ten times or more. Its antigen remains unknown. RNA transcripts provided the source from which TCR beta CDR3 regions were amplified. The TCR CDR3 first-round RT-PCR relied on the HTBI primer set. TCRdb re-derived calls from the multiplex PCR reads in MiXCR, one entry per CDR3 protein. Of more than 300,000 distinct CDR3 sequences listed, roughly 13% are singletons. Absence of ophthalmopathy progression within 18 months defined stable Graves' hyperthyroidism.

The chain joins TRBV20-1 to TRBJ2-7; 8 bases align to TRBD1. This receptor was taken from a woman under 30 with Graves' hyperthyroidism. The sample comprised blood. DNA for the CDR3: TGCAGTGCCGAGGACAGGGACACCTACGAGCAGTACTTC. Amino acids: CSAEDRDTYEQYF.